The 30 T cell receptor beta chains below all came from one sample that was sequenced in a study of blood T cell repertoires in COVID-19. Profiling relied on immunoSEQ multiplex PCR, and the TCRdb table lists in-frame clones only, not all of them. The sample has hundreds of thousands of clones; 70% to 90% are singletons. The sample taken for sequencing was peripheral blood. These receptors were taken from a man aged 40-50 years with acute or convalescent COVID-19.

The CDR3 bases are TGCGCCAGCAGCCAAGACAGTTACAATCAGCCCCAGCATTTT. This sequence encodes CASSQDSYNQPQHF. The genes are TRBV4-3 and TRBJ1-5; no firm D call. The CDR3 totals 14 residues. Germline-derived CDR1 and CDR2 are LGHNA and YSLEER. V dropped 0 bases and J dropped 3 bases, with 6 bases sitting between them.

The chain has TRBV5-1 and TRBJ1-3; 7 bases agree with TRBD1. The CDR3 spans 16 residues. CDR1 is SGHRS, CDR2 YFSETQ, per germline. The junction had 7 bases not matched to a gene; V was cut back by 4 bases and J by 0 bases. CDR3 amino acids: CASSITGQSSGNTIYF. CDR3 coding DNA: TGCGCCAGCAGCATAACGGGACAGAGCTCTGGAAACACCATATATTTT. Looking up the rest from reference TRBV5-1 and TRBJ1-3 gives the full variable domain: KAGVTQTPRYLIKTRGQQVTLSCSPISGHRSVSWYQQTPGQGLQFLFEYFSETQRNKGNFPGRFSGRQFSNSRSEMNVSTLELGDSALYLCASSITGQSSGNTIYFGEGSWLTVV.

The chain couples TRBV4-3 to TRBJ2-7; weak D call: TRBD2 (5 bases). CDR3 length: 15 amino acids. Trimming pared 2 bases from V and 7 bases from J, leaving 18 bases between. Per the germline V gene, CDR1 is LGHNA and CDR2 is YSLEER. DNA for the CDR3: TGCGCCAGCAGCCAATCGCGGGCTACCGAGTGGGAGCAGTACTTC. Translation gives CASSQSRATEWEQYF.

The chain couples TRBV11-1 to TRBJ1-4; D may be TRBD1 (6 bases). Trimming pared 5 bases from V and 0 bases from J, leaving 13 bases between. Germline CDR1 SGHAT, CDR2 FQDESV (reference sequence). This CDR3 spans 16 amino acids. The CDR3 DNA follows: TGTGCCAGCAGCACGGACAGACCCGCAACTAATGAAAAACTGTTTTTT. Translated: CASSTDRPATNEKLFF.

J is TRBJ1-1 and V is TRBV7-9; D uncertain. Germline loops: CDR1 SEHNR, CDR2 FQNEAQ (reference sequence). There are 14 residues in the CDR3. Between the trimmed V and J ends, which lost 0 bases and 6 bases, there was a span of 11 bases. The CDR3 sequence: CASSLASRGAEAFF. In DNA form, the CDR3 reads TGTGCCAGCAGCTTAGCTTCCCGGGGAGCTGAAGCTTTCTTT.

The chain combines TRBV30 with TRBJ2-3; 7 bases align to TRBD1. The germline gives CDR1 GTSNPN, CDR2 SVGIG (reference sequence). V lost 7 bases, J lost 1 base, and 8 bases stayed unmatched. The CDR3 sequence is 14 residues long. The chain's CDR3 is CAYEGGLGTDTQYF. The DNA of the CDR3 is TGTGCCTATGAAGGGGGCCTCGGCACAGATACGCAGTATTTT.

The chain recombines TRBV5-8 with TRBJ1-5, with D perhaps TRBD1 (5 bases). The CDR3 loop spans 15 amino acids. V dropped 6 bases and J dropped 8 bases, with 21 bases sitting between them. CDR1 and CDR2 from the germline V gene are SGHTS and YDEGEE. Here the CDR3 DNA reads TGTGCCAGCAACCCAACTGGGGCAGGCGGGGAGCCCCAGCATTTT. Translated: CASNPTGAGGEPQHF.

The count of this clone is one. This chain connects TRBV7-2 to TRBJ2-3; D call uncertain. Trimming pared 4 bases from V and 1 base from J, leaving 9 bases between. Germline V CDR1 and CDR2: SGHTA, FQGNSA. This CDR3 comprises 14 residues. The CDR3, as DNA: TGTGCCAGCAGCTCCCGAAGCCGCACAGATACGCAGTATTTT. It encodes CASSSRSRTDTQYF.

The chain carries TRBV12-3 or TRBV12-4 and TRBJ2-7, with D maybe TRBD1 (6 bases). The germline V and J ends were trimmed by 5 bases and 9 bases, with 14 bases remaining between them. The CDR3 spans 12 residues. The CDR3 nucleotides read TGTGCCAGCAGTCCACAGGGTGGGGGGCAGTACTTC. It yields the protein CASSPQGGGQYF.

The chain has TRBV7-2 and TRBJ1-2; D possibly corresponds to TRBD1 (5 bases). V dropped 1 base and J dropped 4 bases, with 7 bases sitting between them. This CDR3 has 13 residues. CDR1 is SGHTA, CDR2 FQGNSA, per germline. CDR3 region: CASSLDRPYGYTF. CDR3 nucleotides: TGTGCCAGCAGCTTAGACAGGCCCTATGGCTACACCTTC.

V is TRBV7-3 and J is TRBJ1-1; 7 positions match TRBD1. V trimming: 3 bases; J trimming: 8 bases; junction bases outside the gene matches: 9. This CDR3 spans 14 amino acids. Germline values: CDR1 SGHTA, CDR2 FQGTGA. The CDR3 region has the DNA TGTGCCAGCAGCTTTGGGGGGAGACAGGGCGAAGCTTTCTTT. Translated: CASSFGGRQGEAFF.

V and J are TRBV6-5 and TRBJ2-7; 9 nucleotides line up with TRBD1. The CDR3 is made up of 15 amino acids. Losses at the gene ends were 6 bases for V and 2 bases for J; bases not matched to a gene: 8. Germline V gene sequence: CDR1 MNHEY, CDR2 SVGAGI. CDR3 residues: CASSFSGTGTYEQYF. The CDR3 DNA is TGTGCCAGCAGCTTTTCCGGGACAGGGACCTACGAGCAGTACTTC.

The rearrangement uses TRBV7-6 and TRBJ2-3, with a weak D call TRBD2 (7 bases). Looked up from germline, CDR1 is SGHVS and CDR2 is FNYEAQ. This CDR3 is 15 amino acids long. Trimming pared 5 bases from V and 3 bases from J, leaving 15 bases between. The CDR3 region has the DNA TGTGCCAGCAGCCCACCTAGCGGACAGACAGATACGCAGTATTTT. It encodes CASSPPSGQTDTQYF.

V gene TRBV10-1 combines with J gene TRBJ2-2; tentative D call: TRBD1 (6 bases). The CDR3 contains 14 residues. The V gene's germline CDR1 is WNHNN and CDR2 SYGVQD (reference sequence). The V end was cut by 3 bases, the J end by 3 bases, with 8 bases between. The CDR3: CASSDTGYTGELFF. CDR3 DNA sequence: TGCGCCAGCAGTGATACAGGGTACACCGGGGAGCTGTTTTTT.

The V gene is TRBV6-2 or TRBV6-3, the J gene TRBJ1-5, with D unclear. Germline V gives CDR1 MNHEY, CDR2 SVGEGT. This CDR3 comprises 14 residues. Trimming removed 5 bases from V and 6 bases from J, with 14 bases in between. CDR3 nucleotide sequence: TGTGCCAGCAGTCCCGCTACCTTTTCTCAGCCCCAGCATTTT. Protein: CASSPATFSQPQHF.

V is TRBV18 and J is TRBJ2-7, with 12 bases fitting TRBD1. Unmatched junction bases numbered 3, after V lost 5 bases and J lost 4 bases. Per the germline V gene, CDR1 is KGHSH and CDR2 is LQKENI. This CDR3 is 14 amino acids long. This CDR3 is CASSAGQGAYEQYF. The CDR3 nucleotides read TGTGCCAGCTCAGCGGGACAGGGGGCATACGAGCAGTACTTC.

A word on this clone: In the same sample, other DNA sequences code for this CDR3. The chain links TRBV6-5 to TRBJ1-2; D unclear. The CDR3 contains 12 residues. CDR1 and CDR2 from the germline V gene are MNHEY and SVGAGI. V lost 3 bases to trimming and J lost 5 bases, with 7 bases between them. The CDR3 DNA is TGTGCCAGCAGTTATGCGGGGTATGGCTACACCTTC. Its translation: CASSYAGYGYTF.

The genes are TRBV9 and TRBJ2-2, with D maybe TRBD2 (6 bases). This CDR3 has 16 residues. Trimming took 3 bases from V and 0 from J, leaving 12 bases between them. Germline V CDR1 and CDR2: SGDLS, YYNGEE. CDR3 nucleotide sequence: TGTGCCAGCAGCGAGTGGGGGGACCCGAACACCGGGGAGCTGTTTTTT. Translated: CASSEWGDPNTGELFF.

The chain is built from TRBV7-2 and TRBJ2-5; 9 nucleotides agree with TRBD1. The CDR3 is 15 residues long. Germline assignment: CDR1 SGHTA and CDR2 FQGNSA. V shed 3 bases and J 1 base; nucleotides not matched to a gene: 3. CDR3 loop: CASSFVTGGQETQYF. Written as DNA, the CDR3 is TGTGCCAGCAGCTTTGTGACAGGGGGCCAAGAGACCCAGTACTTC.

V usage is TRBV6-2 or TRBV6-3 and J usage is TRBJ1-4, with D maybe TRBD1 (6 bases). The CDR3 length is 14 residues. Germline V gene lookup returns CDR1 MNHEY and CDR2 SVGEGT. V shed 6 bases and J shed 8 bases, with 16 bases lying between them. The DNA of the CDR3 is TGTGCCAGCAGCCTCCCGGGGGGGGCCGAAAAACTGTTTTTT. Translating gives CASSLPGGAEKLFF.

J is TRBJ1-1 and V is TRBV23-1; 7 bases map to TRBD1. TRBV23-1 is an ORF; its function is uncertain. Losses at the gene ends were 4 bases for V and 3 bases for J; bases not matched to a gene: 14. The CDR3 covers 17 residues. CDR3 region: CASSPSDRARGDTEAFF. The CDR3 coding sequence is TGCGCCAGCAGTCCCTCCGACAGGGCCCGCGGGGACACTGAAGCTTTCTTT.

The CDR3 region has the DNA TGTGCCACCAGTGATCCCACAAGGGGGAACAATCAGCCCCAGCATTTT. This sequence encodes CATSDPTRGNNQPQHF. V and J are TRBV24-1 and TRBJ1-5, with a possible D match to TRBD1 (6 bases). The ends were cut back, 3 bases at V and 3 bases at J, with 14 bases in the middle. CDR1 is KGHDR, CDR2 SFDVKD, per germline. The CDR3 extends over 16 amino acids.

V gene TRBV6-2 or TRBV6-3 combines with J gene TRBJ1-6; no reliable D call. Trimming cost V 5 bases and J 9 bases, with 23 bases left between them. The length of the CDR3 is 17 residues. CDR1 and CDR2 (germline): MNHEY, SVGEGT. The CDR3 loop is CASSRGNAGGLSSPLHF. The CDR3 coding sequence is TGTGCCAGCAGTCGCGGGAACGCAGGAGGTTTGAGTTCACCCCTCCACTTT.

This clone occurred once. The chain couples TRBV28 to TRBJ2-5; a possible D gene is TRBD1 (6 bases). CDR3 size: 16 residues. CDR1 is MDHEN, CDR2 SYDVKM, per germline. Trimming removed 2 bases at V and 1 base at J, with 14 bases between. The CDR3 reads CASSLPRDTLQETQYF. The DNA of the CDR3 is TGTGCCAGCAGTTTACCCCGGGACACCCTCCAAGAGACCCAGTACTTC.

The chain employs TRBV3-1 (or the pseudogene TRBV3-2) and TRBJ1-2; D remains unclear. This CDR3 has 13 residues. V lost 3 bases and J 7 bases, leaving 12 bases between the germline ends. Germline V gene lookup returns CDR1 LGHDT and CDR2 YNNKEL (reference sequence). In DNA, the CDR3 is TGTGCCAGCAGCCAGCATGGGCAGCCTGGCTACACCTTC. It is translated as CASSQHGQPGYTF.

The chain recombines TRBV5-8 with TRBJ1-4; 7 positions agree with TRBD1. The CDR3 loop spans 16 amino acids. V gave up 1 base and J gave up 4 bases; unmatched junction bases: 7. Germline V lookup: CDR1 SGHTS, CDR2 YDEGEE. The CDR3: CASSLTGQKFNEKLFF. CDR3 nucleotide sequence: TGTGCCAGCAGCTTGACGGGACAGAAGTTTAATGAAAAACTGTTTTTT.

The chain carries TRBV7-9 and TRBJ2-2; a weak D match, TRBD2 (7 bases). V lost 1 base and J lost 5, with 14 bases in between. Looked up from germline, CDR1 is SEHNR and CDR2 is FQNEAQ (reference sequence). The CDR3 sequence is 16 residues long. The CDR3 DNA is TGTGCCAGCAGCTTAGGCGGGGGCGCGGTGACCGGGGAGCTGTTTTTT. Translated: CASSLGGGAVTGELFF.

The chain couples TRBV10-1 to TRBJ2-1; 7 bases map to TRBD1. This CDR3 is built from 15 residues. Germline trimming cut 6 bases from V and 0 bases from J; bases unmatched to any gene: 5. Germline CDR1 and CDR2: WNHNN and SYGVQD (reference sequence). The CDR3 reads CASSADRSSYNEQFF. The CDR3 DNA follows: TGCGCCAGCAGCGCGGACAGGAGCTCCTACAATGAGCAGTTCTTC.

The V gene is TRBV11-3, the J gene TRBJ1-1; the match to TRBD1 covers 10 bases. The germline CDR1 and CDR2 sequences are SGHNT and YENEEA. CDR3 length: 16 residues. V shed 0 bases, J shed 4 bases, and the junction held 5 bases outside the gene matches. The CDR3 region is CASSLDQGQGSTEAFF. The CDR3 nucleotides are TGTGCCAGCAGCTTAGATCAGGGACAGGGGAGCACTGAAGCTTTCTTT.

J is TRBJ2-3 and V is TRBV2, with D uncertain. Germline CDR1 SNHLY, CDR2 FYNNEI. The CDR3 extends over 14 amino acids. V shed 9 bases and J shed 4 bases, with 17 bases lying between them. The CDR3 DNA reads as TGTGCCAGTACGATAACAGTTACGGCAGATACGCAGTATTTT. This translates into CASTITVTADTQYF.